This T cell receptor (beta chain) stems from a study of shared clonotypes between healthy human individuals. On the study more broadly: Each donor had three CD4 naive, three CD4 memory, two CD8 naive and one CD8 memory plate.

The V end was cut by 3 bases, the J end by 3 bases, with 20 bases between. Germline CDR1 KGHSH, CDR2 LQKENI. The CDR3 covers 17 residues. CD45RO-negative CD8 cells positively selected for CCR7 made up the naive population, which excluded terminally differentiated effector memory CD45RA+ cells. Every donor, a Caucasian adult, lived in Nashville, Tennessee. Each subset's genomic DNA was shared equally among a number of immunoSEQ plates. TCRdb's copy holds only in-frame clones and misses some; the assay was immunoSEQ multiplex PCR. The sample comprises 1.5 million to 2.5 million clones, about 94% of which are singletons, and 0.9% to 1.5% rests with the top ten. Study-wide points: The study found lower generation probabilities in non-shared clonotypes than in those shared by all four donors.

This clone was seen only once. Its antigen is still unknown. The clonotype originates from a man aged 18 to 29 in good health. The chain uses TRBV18 and TRBJ1-1; D is perhaps TRBD1 (6 bases). The material sequenced was naive CD8+ T cells sorted from blood. DNA for the CDR3: TGTGCCAGCTCACCTGAGGGACAAGGCGCTCGGTACACTGAAGCTTTCTTT. Translation: CASSPEGQGARYTEAFF.